This T cell receptor beta chain originates from a study of T cells in narcolepsy. The overall study: Enrolled donors included narcolepsy type 1 or type 2 patients and healthy controls. Study-level results: Healthy controls reportedly lacked the autoreactive clonotypes serially found in patients' blood. In some patient and control memory CD4+ samples, autoreactive clones were absent.

Profiled with immunoSEQ multiplex PCR; TCRdb holds only in-frame clones, not every one. The sample contains approximately 35,000 clones, approximately 84% of which appear only once. CDR1 is SGHRS, CDR2 YFSETQ, per germline. The CDR3 contains 15 residues. V was trimmed by 1 base and J by 4 bases, leaving 14 bases between them. With regard to this clone: Its antigen is as yet unknown.

The chain combines TRBV5-1 with TRBJ1-1, with D uncertain. The sequence derives from a human donor in good health. Specimen: memory (CD45RA-) CD4+ T cells from blood. CDR3 DNA: TGCGCCAGCAGCTTGTTCGGGGAACTGGGCACTGAAGCTTTCTTT. Translated, it gives CASSLFGELGTEAFF.